This T cell receptor (beta chain) comes out of a study of blood T cell repertoires in COVID-19. In the study overall: The origin of the acute and convalescent COVID-19 samples was the United States, Italy and Spain. In each case, the material was cDNA or gDNA derived from T cells, B-cell-depleted T cells, or PBMCs.

Sequencing used immunoSEQ multiplex PCR; TCRdb keeps in-frame clones, though not all of them. The sample consists of 200,000 to 250,000 clones, nearly 90% of them appearing once. CDR1 is SGDLS and CDR2 is YYNGEE in the germline V gene. The CDR3 covers 18 residues. Trimming cost V 4 bases and J 0 bases, with 20 bases left between them. Cohorts were based on clinical histories the participants reported. The recovered donors of Cohort 3 showed two negative PCRs, clearance, or symptom resolution. The receptor's source is a young man who had recovered from COVID-19. Sample: PBMCs or T cells enriched from blood (not recorded which). The genes are TRBV9 and TRBJ2-1; D is possibly TRBD1 (5 bases). This CDR3 reads CASSPRGALLSSYNEQFF. In DNA, the CDR3 is TGTGCCAGCAGCCCCCGTGGGGCGCTCTTGAGCTCCTACAATGAGCAGTTCTTC.